This T cell receptor (beta chain) was observed in a study of CD8 T cells in ankylosing spondylitis. Study results and limitations: About 8 highly homologous variants made up a TCR beta motif, and this motif appeared characteristic of ankylosing spondylitis blood. There was reportedly significant enrichment of clones that were disease-linked in matched ankylosing spondylitis synovial fluid. A subset of motif variants has previously been described in the synovial fluid and blood of reactive arthritis. As for the disease-linked clones, they showed a CD8+ phenotype and occurred at relatively low frequencies in peripheral blood.

The table lists this clonotype with a few counts. Its antigen is undetermined. The CDR3 loop spans 12 amino acids. V lost 1 base and J 8 bases, leaving 6 bases between the germline ends. CDR1 and CDR2 (germline): SEHNR, FQNEAQ (reference sequence). By quantitative 5'-RACE with molecular barcodes, the TCR beta libraries were made. TCRdb called the 5' RACE reads again in MiXCR, with one record for every CDR3 protein. Here the sample spans about 540,000 distinct CDR3 sequences, about an eighth being singletons. Sequencing was carried out using blood, either unsorted or a sorted T cell fraction (not recorded which). The V and J genes are TRBV7-9 and TRBJ2-1; the D is unclear. This clonotype originated in a male donor with ankylosing spondylitis. CDR3 residues: CASSLVPHEQFF. In nucleotides, the CDR3 is TGTGCCAGCAGCTTAGTACCACATGAGCAGTTCTTC.